This T cell receptor (beta chain) stems from a study of blood T cell repertoires in COVID-19. In the study overall: T cells, B-cell-depleted T cells, or PBMCs provided the cDNA or gDNA that served as material.

CDR3 length: 14 amino acids. The germline V gene has CDR1 SNHLY and CDR2 FYNNEI. V lost 6 bases and J lost 7; bases outside the gene matches: 12. Assay used: immunoSEQ multiplex PCR; TCRdb lists only in-frame clones, some missing. The sample comprises just over 90,000 clones, roughly nine tenths of which are singletons, and approximately 1.5% rests with the top ten. The chain joins TRBV2 to TRBJ2-7, with TRBD1 matching over 7 bases. The TCR was taken from a human donor with active COVID-19. The donor label of this sample is uncertain. Sequenced sample: peripheral blood. CDR3 sequence reads: CASRAGQALGEQYF. The CDR3 DNA follows: TGTGCCAGCAGAGCCGGACAGGCCCTCGGAGAGCAGTACTTC.